This T cell receptor (beta chain) was identified during a study of blood T cell repertoires in COVID-19. Recruited during active infection, patients (from Seattle) were subsequently followed longitudinally. Trimming cost V 3 bases and J 5 bases, with 7 bases left between them. The CDR3 covers 12 residues. Here immunoSEQ multiplex PCR was the method, and the copy in TCRdb shows in-frame clones only, minus some. The data hold around 120,000 clones, with around nine tenths observed a single time. V usage is TRBV12-3 or TRBV12-4 and J usage is TRBJ2-5; D uncertain. The sequence was collected from a man in his 60s with COVID-19, enrolled during active disease. The sequenced material came from peripheral blood. Written as DNA, the CDR3 is TGTGCCAGCAGTTTTTATCTGGAGACCCAGTACTTC. Protein: CASSFYLETQYF.